Detailed here is one T cell receptor beta chain. Its antigen is unknown. For every sample, some 9 x 10^4 TCR templates were assayed. Sequencing was performed with immunoSEQ multiplex PCR; in TCRdb, only in-frame clones are kept and a portion is missing. This sample has about 100,000 clones, with more than 85% found just once. The data derive from a study of siplizumab effects on memory and regulatory T cells. Notes on the study in general: Unstimulated subset assignment was obtained for only a minor fraction of alloreactive clones. In siplizumab cultures, the suppressive function of proliferating Tregs remained unconfirmed. The naive T cell population seemed more diverse than memory cells and seemed a major contributor to the alloresponse.

The receptor was isolated from a human donor in good health. The specimen sequenced was CD4+ T cells sorted from blood.

In nucleotides, the CDR3 is TGTGCCAGCTCACAAAACAGGGGGAAGAATGAAAAACTGTTTTTT. It codes for CASSQNRGKNEKLFF. J is TRBJ1-4 and V is TRBV18; 8 nucleotides align to TRBD1. Germline V gives CDR1 KGHSH, CDR2 LQKENI. After removal of 4 bases from V and 5 bases from J, the junction contained 6 bases not matched to a gene. The CDR3 totals 15 residues.